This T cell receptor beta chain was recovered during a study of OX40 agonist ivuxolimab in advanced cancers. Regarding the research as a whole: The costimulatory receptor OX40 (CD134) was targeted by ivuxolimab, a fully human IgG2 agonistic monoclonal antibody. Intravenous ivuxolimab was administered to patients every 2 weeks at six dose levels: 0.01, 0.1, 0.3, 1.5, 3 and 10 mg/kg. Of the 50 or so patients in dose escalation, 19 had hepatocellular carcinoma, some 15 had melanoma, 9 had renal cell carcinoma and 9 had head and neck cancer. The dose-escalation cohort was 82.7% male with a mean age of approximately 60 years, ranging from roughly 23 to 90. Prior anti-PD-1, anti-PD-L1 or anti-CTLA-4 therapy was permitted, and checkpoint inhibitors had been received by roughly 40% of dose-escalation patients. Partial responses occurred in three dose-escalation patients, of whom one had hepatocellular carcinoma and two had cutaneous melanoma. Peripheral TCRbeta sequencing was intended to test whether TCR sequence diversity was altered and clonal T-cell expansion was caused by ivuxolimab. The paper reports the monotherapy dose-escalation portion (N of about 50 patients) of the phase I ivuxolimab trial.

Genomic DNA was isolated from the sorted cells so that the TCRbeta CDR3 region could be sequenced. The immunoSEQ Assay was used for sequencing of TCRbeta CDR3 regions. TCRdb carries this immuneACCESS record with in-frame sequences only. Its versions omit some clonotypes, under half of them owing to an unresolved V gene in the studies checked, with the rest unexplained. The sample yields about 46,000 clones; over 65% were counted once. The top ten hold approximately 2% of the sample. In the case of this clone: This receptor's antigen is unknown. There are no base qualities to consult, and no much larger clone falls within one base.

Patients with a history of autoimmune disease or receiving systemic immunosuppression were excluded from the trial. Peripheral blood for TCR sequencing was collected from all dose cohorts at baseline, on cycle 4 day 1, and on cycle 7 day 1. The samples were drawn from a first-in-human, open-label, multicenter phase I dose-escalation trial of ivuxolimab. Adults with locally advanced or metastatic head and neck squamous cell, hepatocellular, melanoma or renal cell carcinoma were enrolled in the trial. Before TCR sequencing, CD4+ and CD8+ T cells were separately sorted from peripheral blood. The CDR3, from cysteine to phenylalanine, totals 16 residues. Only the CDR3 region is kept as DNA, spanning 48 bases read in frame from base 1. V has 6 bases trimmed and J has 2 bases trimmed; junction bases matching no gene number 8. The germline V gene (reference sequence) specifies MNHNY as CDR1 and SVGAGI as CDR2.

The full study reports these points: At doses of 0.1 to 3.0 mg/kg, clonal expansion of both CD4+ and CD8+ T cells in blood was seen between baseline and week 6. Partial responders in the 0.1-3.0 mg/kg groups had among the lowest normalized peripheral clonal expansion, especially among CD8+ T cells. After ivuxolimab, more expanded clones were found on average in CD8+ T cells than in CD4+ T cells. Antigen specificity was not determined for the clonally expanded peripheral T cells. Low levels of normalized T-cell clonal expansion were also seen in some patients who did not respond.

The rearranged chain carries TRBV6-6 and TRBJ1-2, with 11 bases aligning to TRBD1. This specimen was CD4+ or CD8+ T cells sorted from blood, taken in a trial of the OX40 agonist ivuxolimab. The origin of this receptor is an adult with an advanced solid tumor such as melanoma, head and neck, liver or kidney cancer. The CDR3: CASSATGTGGNYGYTF. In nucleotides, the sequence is TGTGCCAGCAGCGCGACCGGGACAGGGGGAAACTATGGCTACACCTTC.